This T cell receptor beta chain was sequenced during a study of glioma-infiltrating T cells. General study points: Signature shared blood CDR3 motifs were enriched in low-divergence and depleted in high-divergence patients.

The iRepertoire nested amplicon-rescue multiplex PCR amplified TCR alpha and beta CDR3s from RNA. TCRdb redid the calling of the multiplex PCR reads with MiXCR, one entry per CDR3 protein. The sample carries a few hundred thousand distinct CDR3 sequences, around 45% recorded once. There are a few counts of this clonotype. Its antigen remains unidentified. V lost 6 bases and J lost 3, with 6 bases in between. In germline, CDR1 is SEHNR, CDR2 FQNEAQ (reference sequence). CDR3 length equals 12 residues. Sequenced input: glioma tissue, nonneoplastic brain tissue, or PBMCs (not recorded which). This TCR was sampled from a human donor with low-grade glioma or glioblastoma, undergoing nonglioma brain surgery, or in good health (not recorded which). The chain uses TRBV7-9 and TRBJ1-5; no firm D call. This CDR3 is CASSVNNQPQHF. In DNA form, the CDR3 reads TGTGCCAGCAGTGTTAACAATCAGCCCCAGCATTTT.